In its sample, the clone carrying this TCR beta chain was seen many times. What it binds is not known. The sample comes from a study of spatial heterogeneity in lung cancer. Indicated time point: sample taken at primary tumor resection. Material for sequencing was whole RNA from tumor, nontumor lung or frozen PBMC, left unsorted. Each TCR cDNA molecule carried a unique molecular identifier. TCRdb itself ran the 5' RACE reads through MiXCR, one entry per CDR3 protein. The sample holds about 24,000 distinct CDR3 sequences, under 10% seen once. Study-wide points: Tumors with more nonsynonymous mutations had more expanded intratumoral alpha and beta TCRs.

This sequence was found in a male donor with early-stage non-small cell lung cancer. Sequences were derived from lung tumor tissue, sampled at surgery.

The CDR3 here is CSVGGGGDTEAFF. For the CDR3, the DNA is TGCAGCGTAGGGGGAGGGGGTGACACTGAAGCTTTCTTT. The chain employs TRBV29-1 and TRBJ1-1, with TRBD1 as a possible D gene (6 bases). V dropped 6 bases and J dropped 3 bases, with 14 bases sitting between them. Germline CDR1 is SQVTM and CDR2 is ANQGSEA. The CDR3 contains 13 residues.